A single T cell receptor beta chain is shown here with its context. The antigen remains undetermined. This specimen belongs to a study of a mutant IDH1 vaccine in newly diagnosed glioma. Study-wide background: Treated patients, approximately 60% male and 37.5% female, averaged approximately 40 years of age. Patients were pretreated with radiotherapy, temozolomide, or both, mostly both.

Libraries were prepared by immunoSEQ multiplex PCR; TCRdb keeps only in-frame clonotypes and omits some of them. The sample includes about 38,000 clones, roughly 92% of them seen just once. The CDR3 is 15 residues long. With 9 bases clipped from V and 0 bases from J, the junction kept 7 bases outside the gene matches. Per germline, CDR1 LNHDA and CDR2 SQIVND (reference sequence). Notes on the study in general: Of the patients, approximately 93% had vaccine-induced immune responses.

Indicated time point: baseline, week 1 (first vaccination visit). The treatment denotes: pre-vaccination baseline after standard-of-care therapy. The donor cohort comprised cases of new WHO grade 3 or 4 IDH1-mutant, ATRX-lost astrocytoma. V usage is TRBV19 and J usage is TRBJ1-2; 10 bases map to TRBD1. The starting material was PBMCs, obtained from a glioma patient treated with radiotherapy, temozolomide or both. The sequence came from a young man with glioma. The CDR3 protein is CASATGGEANYGYTF. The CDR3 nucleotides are TGTGCCAGCGCGACAGGGGGCGAAGCTAACTATGGCTACACCTTC.